These 21 T cell receptor beta chains originate from one sample sequenced in a study of blood T cells in healthy people across ages. It was with a sample-barcoded 5' primer and a J-beta primer mix that a second PCR of roughly 7 to 12 cycles was run. TCRdb re-called the 5' RACE reads with MiXCR, one entry per CDR3 protein. Of around 800,000 distinct CDR3 sequences in the sample, under 30% were seen once. The same sample was also used in a study of T cells of mothers and their children.

What was sequenced was blood. All receptors derive from a boy aged 5 to 17 in good health.

The CDR3 nucleotides read TGTGCCAGCAGGGGGGGAGTCGGCCCCAGTTGGGTCGAGCAGTACTTC. It specifies CASRGGVGPSWVEQYF. The chain has TRBV2 and TRBJ2-7, with D tentatively TRBD2 (6 bases). Deletions cut 6 bases from V and 6 bases from J, with 24 bases between. CDR1 and CDR2 from the germline V gene are SNHLY and FYNNEI. The CDR3 loop spans 16 amino acids. Full variable domain (remainder filled in from reference TRBV2 and TRBJ2-7): EPEVTQTPSHQVTQMGQEVILRCVPISNHLYFYWYRQILGQKVEFLVSFYNNEISEKSEIFDDQFSVERPDGSNFTLKIRSTKLEDSAMYFCASRGGVGPSWVEQYFGPGTRLTVT.

This clonotype was detected a few times. V gene TRBV12-3 or TRBV12-4 combines with J gene TRBJ1-3, with no clear D. CDR3 length: 16 amino acids. Trimming removed 2 bases at V and 0 bases at J, with 11 bases between. CDR3 sequence (DNA): TGTGCCAGCAGTTTACATGCAGGCCGCTCTGGAAACACCATATATTTT. Residues: CASSLHAGRSGNTIYF.

This clonotype occurred many times. The chain combines TRBV7-8 with TRBJ1-1, with 8 bases that match TRBD1. Trimming at V came to 6 bases and at J to 1 base, leaving 13 bases not matched to a gene. Germline CDR1 SGHVS, CDR2 FQNEAQ. The CDR3 contains 17 residues. The CDR3 reads CASSRLNQGASNTEAFF. The CDR3 region has the DNA TGTGCCAGCAGTCGCCTGAATCAGGGGGCCTCGAACACTGAAGCTTTCTTT.

The DNA of the CDR3 is TGTGCCAGCAGTGAGCGGAGTACAGAGACCCAGTACTTC. This sequence encodes CASSERSTETQYF. The chain recombines TRBV2 with TRBJ2-5; no clear D. CDR3 length equals 13 residues. Deletions cut 3 bases from V and 4 bases from J, with 9 bases between. The germline V gene encodes CDR1 SNHLY and CDR2 FYNNEI.

This clonotype showed up just a few times. The V gene is TRBV15, the J gene TRBJ2-1; 11 bases fit TRBD1. Per the germline V gene, CDR1 is LNHNV and CDR2 is YYDKDF (reference sequence). This CDR3 has 16 amino acids. The V gene end was trimmed by 8 bases and the J gene end by 4 bases; junction bases not matched to a gene: 10. As DNA, the CDR3 is TGTGCCACCCGCCCCGAAGGACAGGGGGCATACAATGAGCAGTTCTTC. This sequence encodes CATRPEGQGAYNEQFF. The full variable domain, with the rest looked up from reference TRBV15 and TRBJ2-1, is DAMVIQNPRYQVTQFGKPVTLSCSQTLNHNVMYWYQQKSSQAPKLLFHYYDKDFNNEADTPDNFQSRRPNTSFCFLDIRSPGLGDTAMYLCATRPEGQGAYNEQFFGPGTRLTVL.

V usage is TRBV6-2 or TRBV6-3 and J usage is TRBJ1-1; D gene unclear. CDR3 length: 11 residues. Germline-derived CDR1 and CDR2 are MNHEY and SVGEGT. Between the trimmed V and J ends, which lost 6 bases and 11 bases, there was a span of 13 bases. CDR3 loop: CASSHGSGAFF. The CDR3 nucleotides read TGTGCCAGCAGCCACGGGTCGGGGGCTTTCTTT.

The chain links TRBV7-2 to TRBJ2-5; no firm D call. The J call is doubtful: the DNA matches TRBJ2-7 better. Germline CDR1 is SGHTA and CDR2 is FQGNSA. The CDR3 is 13 residues long. CDR3: CASSNEPAYEQYF. The CDR3, as DNA: TGTGCCAGCAGCAATGAGCCCGCCTACGAGCAGTACTTC.

This rearrangement joins TRBV4-1 to TRBJ1-3; D perhaps matches TRBD1 (5 bases). Germline-derived CDR1 and CDR2 are MGHRA and YSYEKL. V lost 2 bases and J lost 3, with 8 bases in between. The CDR3 sequence is 14 residues long. As DNA, the CDR3 is TGCGCCAGCAGCCAAACTCAGGGTGGAAACACCATATATTTT. Translation gives CASSQTQGGNTIYF.

CDR3 bases: TGTGCCTGGAGTGCCCTAGCGGGGAGAGCCAAAAACATTCAGTACTTC. As protein: CAWSALAGRAKNIQYF. The V and J genes are TRBV30 and TRBJ2-4; 9 bases agree with TRBD2. The germline gives CDR1 GTSNPN, CDR2 SVGIG (reference sequence). The CDR3 is made up of 16 amino acids. Trimming at V came to 1 base and at J to 0 bases, leaving 4 bases not matched to a gene.

This clonotype appeared a few times. CDR3: CASSVGGLYNEQFF. CDR3 bases: TGTGCCAGCAGCGTCGGGGGGCTTTACAATGAGCAGTTCTTC. This sequence joins TRBV9 and TRBJ2-1, with D tentatively TRBD2 (7 bases). The CDR3 loop spans 14 amino acids. The V and J ends lost 2 bases and 4 bases respectively, with 10 bases between them. The V gene's germline CDR1 is SGDLS and CDR2 YYNGEE.

The chain uses TRBV2 and TRBJ2-4; tentatively, D is TRBD1 (5 bases). V dropped 7 bases and J dropped 5 bases, with 15 bases sitting between them. Germline V lookup: CDR1 SNHLY, CDR2 FYNNEI. CDR3 length equals 14 residues. The chain's CDR3 is CASTRTRQQNIQYF. DNA for the CDR3: TGTGCCAGCACCCGAACGAGACAGCAAAACATTCAGTACTTC.

This clonotype turned up a few times. The chain employs TRBV6-5 and TRBJ2-7; 9 nucleotides line up with TRBD2. The end of the DNA fits TRBJ2-1 better, so the J call may be wrong. Germline loops: CDR1 MNHEY, CDR2 SVGAGI. CDR3 size: 14 residues. CDR3 residues: CASRGGGGSSEQFF. The CDR3 nucleotides read TGTGCCAGCAGGGGCGGGGGGGGATCAAGTGAGCAGTTCTTC.

Concerning this clonotype: An end of the junction differs from the germline gene, which may be a read error. The chain links TRBV27 to TRBJ2-1; D possibly corresponds to TRBD2 (5 bases). CDR1 MNHEY and CDR2 SMNVEV come from the germline V gene (reference sequence). There are 13 residues in the CDR3. CDR3: CASSFLANYEQFF. The CDR3 DNA follows: TGCGCCAGCAGTTTTCTAGCTAACTATGAGCAGTTCTTC.

The chain couples TRBV29-1 to TRBJ2-1; 12 bases are a match to TRBD2. V lost 2 bases to trimming and J lost 8 bases; unmatched junction nucleotides: 7. The germline gives CDR1 SQVTM, CDR2 ANQGSEA. The CDR3 covers 15 residues. CDR3 nucleotide sequence: TGCAGCGTTGAAAAGTGGCTAGCGGGAGGGGATGAGCAGTTCTTC. Translation: CSVEKWLAGGDEQFF.

The chain uses TRBV7-2 and TRBJ2-3; the D is unclear. The CDR3 sequence is 12 residues long. V lost 0 bases and J 5 bases, leaving 3 bases between the germline ends. The V gene's germline CDR1 is SGHTA and CDR2 FQGNSA. CDR3 sequence reads: CASSLAIDTQYF. CDR3 coding DNA: TGTGCCAGCAGCTTAGCGATAGATACGCAGTATTTT.

This clonotype occurred a few times. The chain recombines TRBV2 with TRBJ2-1; weak D call: TRBD2 (7 bases). CDR3 length: 16 amino acids. V was pared by 2 bases and J by 1 base, with 12 bases between. The germline V gene encodes CDR1 SNHLY and CDR2 FYNNEI. This CDR3 is CASSERGGASYNEQFF. The CDR3, as DNA: TGTGCCAGCAGTGAAAGGGGGGGGGCTTCCTACAATGAGCAGTTCTTC.

This clonotype was observed a few times. The chain has TRBV6-2 or TRBV6-3 and TRBJ2-1; the D is unclear. With 5 bases removed from V and 7 bases from J, the gap between germline ends came to 6 bases. Germline V gives CDR1 MNHEY, CDR2 SVGEGT. The CDR3 runs to 11 residues. The CDR3 sequence is CASSRTNEQFF. DNA for the CDR3: TGTGCCAGCAGTAGGACGAATGAGCAGTTCTTC.

This clonotype was detected only a few times. This rearrangement joins TRBV12-3 or TRBV12-4 to TRBJ1-2; D gene ambiguous. The CDR3 extends over 13 amino acids. Trimming took 5 bases from V and 7 from J, leaving 14 bases between them. CDR3 bases: TGTGCCAGCAGTGCGGGCCTCTGGGGTGGCTACACCTTC. It encodes CASSAGLWGGYTF.

The CDR3 DNA is TGCAGCGTTCAGACTAGCGGGGAAGAGACCCAGTACTTC. It translates to CSVQTSGEETQYF. The rearrangement joins TRBV29-1 to TRBJ2-5, with 11 bases aligning to TRBD2. V lost 5 bases, J lost 3 bases, and 2 bases stayed unmatched. From germline, CDR1 is SQVTM and CDR2 ANQGSEA. The CDR3 runs to 13 residues.

This clonotype came up a few times. The CDR3 DNA sequence: TGTGCCACCGGACAGGATAGAAACGAGCAGTACTTC. This encodes CATGQDRNEQYF. This rearrangement joins TRBV10-3 to TRBJ2-7; 7 bases map to TRBD1. Germline trimming cut 10 bases from V and 5 bases from J; bases unmatched to any gene: 8. Germline-derived CDR1 and CDR2 are ENHRY and SYGVKD. This CDR3 has 12 amino acids.

This clonotype showed up just a few times. This chain links TRBV28 with TRBJ2-7; D not resolved. Deletions cut 5 bases from V and 2 bases from J, with 16 bases between. Germline values: CDR1 MDHEN, CDR2 SYDVKM. CDR3 length: 15 amino acids. CDR3 in DNA: TGTGCCAGCAGTCCCAACAGTAACCTTCCCTACGAGCAGTACTTC. This sequence encodes CASSPNSNLPYEQYF.